What follows is one T cell receptor (beta chain) and its context. Its antigen is currently not known. Spanning cysteine to phenylalanine, the CDR3 consists of 16 amino acids. DNA is not on record. Based on the germline V gene (reference sequence), the CDR1 and CDR2 sequences are SGHNT and YYREEE. Preparation of the library involved 5' RACE. Preparation of each TCR library used approximately 3.5 ug of total RNA. For each sample, cDNA synthesis was carried out in eight separate reactions using SMARTScribe reverse transcriptase. During cDNA synthesis, template switching was used to introduce unique molecular identifiers that contained a 6-nucleotide sample barcode. TCRalpha and TCRbeta cDNA was amplified in two nested PCRs of approximately 16 and 10 cycles, and bead purification was carried out after each PCR. Before amplification, cDNA was treated with uracil DNA-glycosylase and purified using the QIAquick PCR purification kit. In the second PCR, Illumina TruSeq-compatible adapters and sample-specific barcodes were added. Library quality and concentration were checked on TapeStation and Qubit, and libraries were pooled at around 4.7 ng each. The pooled libraries were sequenced with 2 x 100 bp reads and custom sequencing primers on an Illumina HiSeq2500 single-index Rapid Run. The published analysis was carried out like this. PCR and sequencing errors were corrected by UMI-based consensus assembly using MiGEC version 1.2.6. V(D)J alignment, clonotype assembly and CDR3 extraction were performed with MiXCR version 2.1.1. To normalise gene usage, clonotype sharing and MAIT/NKT TCR abundance, the analysis used the top 1000, 10 000 and 20 000 clonotypes per sample. After downsampling to 27 000 UMIs, diversity was calculated as the inverse Simpson index using the vegan R package. Statistical testing used paired Mann-Whitney U tests on the discordant twin pairs and applied Benjamini-Hochberg correction for multiple testing. TCRdb reprocessed the reads into one record per CDR3 protein sequence, lacking DNA. TCRdb, rather than the study authors, made the V and J calls. The table for this sample records around 230,000 distinct CDR3 sequences. The top ten hold around 1.5% of the sample.

This entry comes from a study of monozygotic twins with inflammatory bowel disease (dated by TCRdb to between 2018 and 2021). With regard to the full study: A total of some 30 monozygotic twin pairs were included in the full study, comprising nine German pairs (four IBD-concordant, five IBD-discordant) and 19 IBD-discordant Danish pairs. The search for disease-associated traits relied mainly on comparing IBD patients with their genetically identical healthy co-twins within discordant pairs. Each individual had, on average, about 151 000 unique TCRalpha sequences and 181 000 unique TCRbeta sequences available for analysis.

The investigation overall reported the following: Measured by the inverse Simpson index, TCRbeta repertoire diversity was lower in IBD patients than in their healthy co-twins. Concordant and discordant twins showed no difference in repertoire similarity, possibly because of limited statistical power. Fewer clonotypes were shared with other individuals by IBD patients than by healthy twins, most markedly in patients showing signs of disease activity. Differing immunosuppressive treatments among patients may have added background noise and inter-individual variability to the repertoires. No single strong signal or clonotype linked to IBD turned up in the results, so the idea that one exists was not supported. Distinction between different T cell subtypes could not be achieved in the analysis.

From each donor, a roughly 2.3 ml peripheral blood sample was collected into PAXgene tubes and stored at -80 degrees C. Without any T cell sorting, total RNA was extracted from whole blood using the PAXgene blood miRNA kit on an automated QIAcube. Peripheral blood from monozygotic twin pairs concordant or discordant for inflammatory bowel disease was subjected to deep TCRalpha and TCRbeta repertoire profiling with unique molecular barcoding. Smoking habits were recorded for all twin pairs, and individuals were classified as current, former or never smokers. Recombination linked TRBV5-4 to TRBJ2-2; TCRdb's D call, TRBD1, is unchecked because there is no DNA. This TCR came from a human donor with ulcerative colitis or Crohn's disease, or a healthy co-twin of an affected twin (not recorded which). The sequenced sample consisted of blood. CDR3 sequence: CASSPREGGMTRELFF.